A selection of T cell receptor beta chains follows, all from one sample in a study of identical twins. A single record per CDR3 protein comes from TCRdb applying MiXCR to the 5' RACE reads. The profile shows some 440,000 distinct CDR3 sequences, approximately 24% of them singletons. The same sample was also used in a study of T cells expressing NK-cell markers.

Sequenced sample: CD4+ T cells sorted from blood. Every receptor here comes from a woman in her late teens or twenties in good health. Both conserved end residues are part of each CDR3. D genes are given only for firm matches. Clone sizes are given selectively: once, few, many, or a class where the clone is expanded.

J,size,D,V,DNA,CDR3
TRBJ2-1,.,TRBD2,TRBV6-1,TGTGCCAAGCCGGCAGCGGGGGGGCATGAGAATGAGCAGTTCTTC,CAKPAAGGHENEQFF
TRBJ1-2,.,.,TRBV6-2/TRBV6-3,TGTGCCAGCAGTTACTCGGTCCGGCTGACAAACTATGGCTACACCTTC,CASSYSVRLTNYGYTF
TRBJ1-1,.,.,TRBV10-3,TGTGCCATCGGGGACGCCAAGTCTGAAGCTTTCTTT,CAIGDAKSEAFF
TRBJ2-3,few,.,TRBV4-3,TGCGCCAGCAGTAGGGTTGAAGATACGAGTACGCAGTATTTT,CASSRVEDTSTQYF
TRBJ2-3,few,.,TRBV6-5,TGTGCCAGCAGACCCCTCAGGGTCGCAGATACGCAGTATTTT,CASRPLRVADTQYF
TRBJ2-6,.,TRBD1,TRBV2,TGTGCCAGCACCCGGGACAGGGCAACCTCTGGGGCCAACGTCCTGACTTTC,CASTRDRATSGANVLTF
TRBJ2-7,.,.,TRBV5-7,TGTGCCAGCAGCTTGGGCTCCCCTGACAGCGGTCACGAGCAGTACTTC,CASSLGSPDSGHEQYF
TRBJ1-1,.,.,TRBV6-1,TGTGCCAGCAGTCCCGGGGCCTGGGGCACTGAAGCTTTCTTT,CASSPGAWGTEAFF
TRBJ2-4,.,.,TRBV18,TGTGCCAGCTCACCACTGGCGATGCGGGGAAACATTCAGTACTTC,CASSPLAMRGNIQYF
TRBJ2-5,few,.,TRBV6-6,TGTGCCAGCAGTTACTCAAGGGTGGAGACCCAGTACTTC,CASSYSRVETQYF
TRBJ2-1,.,TRBD2,TRBV7-6,TGTGCCAGCAGCTCGCGACTAGCGGGGGGATCAAACGGCCAGTTCTTC,CASSSRLAGGSNGQFF
TRBJ2-7,.,TRBD1,TRBV5-1,TGCGCCAGCAGCGCAAAACAGGACAGGGGCTCCTACGAGCAGTACTTC,CASSAKQDRGSYEQYF
TRBJ1-1,.,.,TRBV7-2,TGTGCCAGCAGACCCCCCGCGCGCAGGGCTAATGAAGCTTTCTTT,CASRPPARRANEAFF
TRBJ2-3,many,.,TRBV5-1,TGTGCCAGCAGTTTAAACGGGGGCACAGATACGCAGTATTTT,CASSLNGGTDTQYF
TRBJ1-1,few,.,TRBV10-3,TGTGCCATCAGTGTGTCGAACACTGAAGCTTTCTTT,CAISVSNTEAFF
TRBJ2-7,few,.,TRBV7-6,TGTGCCAGCAGACCCGGGGGAGGGGGCGAGCAGTACTTC,CASRPGGGGEQYF
TRBJ2-3,.,TRBD1,TRBV5-1,TGCGCCAGCAGCTTCGGGACAGGCACAGATACGCAGTATTTT,CASSFGTGTDTQYF
TRBJ2-1,.,.,TRBV20-1,TGCAGTGCACAAGACAGTTCGACAACATACAATGAGCAGTTCTTC,CSAQDSSTTYNEQFF
TRBJ2-1,.,TRBD2,TRBV4-3,TGCGCCAGCAGCCAAGTCTCGGGAGGGTTACATGAGCAGTTCTTC,CASSQVSGGLHEQFF
TRBJ1-1,few,.,TRBV2,TGTGCCAGCAGCGGGGACGGGAACACTGAAGCTTTCTTT,CASSGDGNTEAFF
TRBJ2-7,few,TRBD1,TRBV5-6,TGTGCCAGCAGCTCTCCTGGGACAGGGGGATACGAGCAGTACTTC,CASSSPGTGGYEQYF
TRBJ1-6,once,.,TRBV5-1,TGCGCCAGCAGCTTGGGGGGGGCCGGGTCACCCCTCCACTTT,CASSLGGAGSPLHF
TRBJ2-5,.,.,TRBV20-1,TGCAGTGCTAGAGATGGCACCAGGTCGGAGACCCAGTACTTC,CSARDGTRSETQYF
TRBJ2-5,.,.,TRBV20-1,TGCAGTGCATACCAGCCGGGTCTCCAAGAGACCCAGTACTTC,CSAYQPGLQETQYF
TRBJ2-1,.,.,TRBV5-1,TGCGCCAGCACAAACGGGGGGCGATACAATGAGCAGTTCTTC,CASTNGGRYNEQFF
TRBJ1-4,.,.,TRBV7-8,TGTGCCAGCAGCTTATTATACAGGGCCCCTAAGGGGGAACTGTTTTTT,CASSLLYRAPKGELFF
TRBJ2-1,.,TRBD2,TRBV7-3,TGTGCCAGCAGCCCCACTTCCGGGACTAGCAGGAATGAGCAGTTCTTC,CASSPTSGTSRNEQFF
TRBJ2-2,.,TRBD2,TRBV20-1,TGCAGTGCCGCGTCGGCCGGACTAGCGGGAGAAGGGGAGCTGTTTTTT,CSAASAGLAGEGELFF
TRBJ1-4,.,.,TRBV20-1,TGCAGTGCCCTGCAGGTGAATGGAAAACTGTTTTTT,CSALQVNGKLFF
TRBJ2-2,.,.,TRBV10-2,TGCGCCAGCAGTGATACGTGGGGTTCGACCGGGGAGCTGTTTTTT,CASSDTWGSTGELFF
TRBJ1-2,few,TRBD1,TRBV12-3/TRBV12-4,TGTGCCAGCAGTTTAACCCTGGACAGGGGAGGCTACACCTTC,CASSLTLDRGGYTF
TRBJ2-3,.,TRBD2,TRBV19,TGTGCCAGTGGGGACTATACCACAGATACGCAGTATTTT,CASGDYTTDTQYF
TRBJ1-6,few,TRBD1,TRBV6-5,TGTGCCAGCAGTTTATCCGGCGACAGGGTTAATTCACCCCTCCACTTT,CASSLSGDRVNSPLHF
TRBJ2-7,.,.,TRBV6-2/TRBV6-3,TGTGCCAGCAGCCCCTTTACCTACGAGCAGTACTTC,CASSPFTYEQYF
TRBJ2-4,few,TRBD1,TRBV25-1,TGTGCCAGCAGTAATACAGGGGCTCTAGCCAAAAACATTCAGTACTTC,CASSNTGALAKNIQYF
TRBJ2-5,few,.,TRBV10-2,TGCGCCAGCAGTGACCGGGGCGGGGTTGAGACCCAGTACTTC,CASSDRGGVETQYF
TRBJ1-1,.,.,TRBV5-1,TGCGCCAGCAGCTCCAACAGGGTAAGGAACACTGAAGCTTTCTTT,CASSSNRVRNTEAFF
TRBJ2-3,.,TRBD2,TRBV20-1,TGCAGTGCTCTACCCCTAGCGGGAGGGCCAGATACGCAGTATTTT,CSALPLAGGPDTQYF
TRBJ2-7,.,.,TRBV6-5,TGTGCCAGCAGTTATAGGAAGGGGTTTGACTCCTACGAGCAGTACTTC,CASSYRKGFDSYEQYF
TRBJ2-3,.,TRBD2,TRBV29-1,TGCAGCGGAGGGCTAGCGGGGGCCGGGACGCAGTATTTT,CSGGLAGAGTQYF
TRBJ2-4,.,TRBD2,TRBV12-3/TRBV12-4,TGTGCCAGCAGTCTCCGACTGGGCGGGGGGAACATTCAGTACTTC,CASSLRLGGGNIQYF
TRBJ1-2,.,TRBD1,TRBV12-3/TRBV12-4,TGTGCCAGTGCGGCGACAGGGGTCTATGGCTACACCTTC,CASAATGVYGYTF
TRBJ2-5,.,.,TRBV3-1,TGTGCCAGCAGCCAAGGACTAGAGGGAGAGACCCAGTACTTC,CASSQGLEGETQYF
TRBJ2-7,.,TRBD2,TRBV19,TGTGCCAGCGGGGGGTACCTCTCCTACGAGCAGTACTTC,CASGGYLSYEQYF
TRBJ1-5,many,.,TRBV12-3/TRBV12-4,TGTGCCAGCAGTTTAGAGCTGGTTAAGCAGCCCCAGCATTTT,CASSLELVKQPQHF
TRBJ2-1,few,.,TRBV6-1,TGTGCCAGCAGAGCAATGGGCGGTTCCTACAATGAGCAGTTCTTC,CASRAMGGSYNEQFF
TRBJ2-5,.,.,TRBV6-1,TGTGCCAGCAGTCGTGGACAAGAAGGGACCCACGGGACCCAGTACTTC,CASSRGQEGTHGTQYF
TRBJ1-5,once,.,TRBV6-2/TRBV6-3,TGTGCCAGCGGTTACTCGATAAGTTTAGCGGGGCCCCAGCATTTT,CASGYSISLAGPQHF
TRBJ2-6,.,.,TRBV4-3,TGCGCCAGCAGCCAAGAACGGTCTGGGGCCAACGTCCTGACTTTC,CASSQERSGANVLTF
TRBJ2-7,few,.,TRBV4-3,TGCGCCAGCAGCCAAGAGGGTGCGTACGAGCAGTACTTC,CASSQEGAYEQYF
TRBJ2-4,.,.,TRBV12-3/TRBV12-4,TGTGCCAGCAGCACCCCTAGCAGAGCCAAAAACATTCAGTACTTC,CASSTPSRAKNIQYF
TRBJ2-1,.,.,TRBV28,TGTGCCAGCAGTGCGACCGATAGCTCCTACAATGAGCAGTTCTTC,CASSATDSSYNEQFF
TRBJ1-6,few,.,TRBV3-1,TGTGCCAGCAGCCAACTCTATAATTCACCCCTCCACTTT,CASSQLYNSPLHF
TRBJ2-7,.,.,TRBV4-3,TGCGCCAGCAGCCAACTTCGGGACCTTTCCTACGAGCAGTACTTC,CASSQLRDLSYEQYF
TRBJ2-1,few,.,TRBV12-3/TRBV12-4,TGTGCCAGCGCCAACCCGTTGGTCAATGAGCAGTTCTTC,CASANPLVNEQFF
TRBJ2-3,.,TRBD2,TRBV10-3,TGTGCCATCAGTGAGATCCTTCAACTAGCGACAGATACGCAGTATTTT,CAISEILQLATDTQYF
TRBJ1-5,.,.,TRBV6-2/TRBV6-3,TGTGCCAGCAGTTACTCCCCGACCTATAGCAATCAGCCCCAGCATTTT,CASSYSPTYSNQPQHF